This TCR beta chain was obtained from a study of blood T cell repertoires in COVID-19. On the study more broadly: In each case, the material was cDNA or gDNA derived from T cells, B-cell-depleted T cells, or PBMCs.

CDR3 length: 11 residues. The V end was cut by 6 bases, the J end by 8 bases, with 10 bases between. Germline-derived CDR1 and CDR2 are MNHEY and SVGEGT. In this sample, this clone turned up many times. Authors' processing steps: Reference gene primer amplification yielded estimated nucleated cell counts. Sequencing used immunoSEQ multiplex PCR; TCRdb keeps in-frame clones, though not all of them. The V and J calls and clone size were taken over from that table, and D and trimming were inferred from the DNA. The table includes 75,000 to 85,000 clones, around 80% detected once. The sequence derives from a human donor in a cohort sampled during active COVID-19. Sequencing was performed on peripheral blood. This chain joins TRBV6-2 or TRBV6-3 and TRBJ1-2; weak D call: TRBD1 (6 bases). In nucleotides, the CDR3 is TGTGCCAGCAGCTGGGACACAGGCTACACCTTC. It specifies CASSWDTGYTF.